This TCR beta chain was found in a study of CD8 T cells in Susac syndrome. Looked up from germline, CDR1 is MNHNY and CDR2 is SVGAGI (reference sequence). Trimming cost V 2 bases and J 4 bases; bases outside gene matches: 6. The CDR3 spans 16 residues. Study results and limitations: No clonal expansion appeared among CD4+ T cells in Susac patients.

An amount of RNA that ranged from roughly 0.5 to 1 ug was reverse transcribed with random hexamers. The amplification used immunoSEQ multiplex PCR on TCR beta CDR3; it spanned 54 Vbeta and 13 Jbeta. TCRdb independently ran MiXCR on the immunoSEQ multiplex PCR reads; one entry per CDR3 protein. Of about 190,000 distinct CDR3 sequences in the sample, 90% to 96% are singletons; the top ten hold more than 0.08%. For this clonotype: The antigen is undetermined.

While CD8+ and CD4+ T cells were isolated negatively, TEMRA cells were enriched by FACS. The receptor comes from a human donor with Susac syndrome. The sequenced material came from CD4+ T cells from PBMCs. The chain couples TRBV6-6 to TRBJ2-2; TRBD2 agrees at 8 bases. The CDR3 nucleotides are TGTGCCAGCAGTTACAGTGCGGGGGGCCGCACCGGGGAGCTGTTTTTT. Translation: CASSYSAGGRTGELFF.